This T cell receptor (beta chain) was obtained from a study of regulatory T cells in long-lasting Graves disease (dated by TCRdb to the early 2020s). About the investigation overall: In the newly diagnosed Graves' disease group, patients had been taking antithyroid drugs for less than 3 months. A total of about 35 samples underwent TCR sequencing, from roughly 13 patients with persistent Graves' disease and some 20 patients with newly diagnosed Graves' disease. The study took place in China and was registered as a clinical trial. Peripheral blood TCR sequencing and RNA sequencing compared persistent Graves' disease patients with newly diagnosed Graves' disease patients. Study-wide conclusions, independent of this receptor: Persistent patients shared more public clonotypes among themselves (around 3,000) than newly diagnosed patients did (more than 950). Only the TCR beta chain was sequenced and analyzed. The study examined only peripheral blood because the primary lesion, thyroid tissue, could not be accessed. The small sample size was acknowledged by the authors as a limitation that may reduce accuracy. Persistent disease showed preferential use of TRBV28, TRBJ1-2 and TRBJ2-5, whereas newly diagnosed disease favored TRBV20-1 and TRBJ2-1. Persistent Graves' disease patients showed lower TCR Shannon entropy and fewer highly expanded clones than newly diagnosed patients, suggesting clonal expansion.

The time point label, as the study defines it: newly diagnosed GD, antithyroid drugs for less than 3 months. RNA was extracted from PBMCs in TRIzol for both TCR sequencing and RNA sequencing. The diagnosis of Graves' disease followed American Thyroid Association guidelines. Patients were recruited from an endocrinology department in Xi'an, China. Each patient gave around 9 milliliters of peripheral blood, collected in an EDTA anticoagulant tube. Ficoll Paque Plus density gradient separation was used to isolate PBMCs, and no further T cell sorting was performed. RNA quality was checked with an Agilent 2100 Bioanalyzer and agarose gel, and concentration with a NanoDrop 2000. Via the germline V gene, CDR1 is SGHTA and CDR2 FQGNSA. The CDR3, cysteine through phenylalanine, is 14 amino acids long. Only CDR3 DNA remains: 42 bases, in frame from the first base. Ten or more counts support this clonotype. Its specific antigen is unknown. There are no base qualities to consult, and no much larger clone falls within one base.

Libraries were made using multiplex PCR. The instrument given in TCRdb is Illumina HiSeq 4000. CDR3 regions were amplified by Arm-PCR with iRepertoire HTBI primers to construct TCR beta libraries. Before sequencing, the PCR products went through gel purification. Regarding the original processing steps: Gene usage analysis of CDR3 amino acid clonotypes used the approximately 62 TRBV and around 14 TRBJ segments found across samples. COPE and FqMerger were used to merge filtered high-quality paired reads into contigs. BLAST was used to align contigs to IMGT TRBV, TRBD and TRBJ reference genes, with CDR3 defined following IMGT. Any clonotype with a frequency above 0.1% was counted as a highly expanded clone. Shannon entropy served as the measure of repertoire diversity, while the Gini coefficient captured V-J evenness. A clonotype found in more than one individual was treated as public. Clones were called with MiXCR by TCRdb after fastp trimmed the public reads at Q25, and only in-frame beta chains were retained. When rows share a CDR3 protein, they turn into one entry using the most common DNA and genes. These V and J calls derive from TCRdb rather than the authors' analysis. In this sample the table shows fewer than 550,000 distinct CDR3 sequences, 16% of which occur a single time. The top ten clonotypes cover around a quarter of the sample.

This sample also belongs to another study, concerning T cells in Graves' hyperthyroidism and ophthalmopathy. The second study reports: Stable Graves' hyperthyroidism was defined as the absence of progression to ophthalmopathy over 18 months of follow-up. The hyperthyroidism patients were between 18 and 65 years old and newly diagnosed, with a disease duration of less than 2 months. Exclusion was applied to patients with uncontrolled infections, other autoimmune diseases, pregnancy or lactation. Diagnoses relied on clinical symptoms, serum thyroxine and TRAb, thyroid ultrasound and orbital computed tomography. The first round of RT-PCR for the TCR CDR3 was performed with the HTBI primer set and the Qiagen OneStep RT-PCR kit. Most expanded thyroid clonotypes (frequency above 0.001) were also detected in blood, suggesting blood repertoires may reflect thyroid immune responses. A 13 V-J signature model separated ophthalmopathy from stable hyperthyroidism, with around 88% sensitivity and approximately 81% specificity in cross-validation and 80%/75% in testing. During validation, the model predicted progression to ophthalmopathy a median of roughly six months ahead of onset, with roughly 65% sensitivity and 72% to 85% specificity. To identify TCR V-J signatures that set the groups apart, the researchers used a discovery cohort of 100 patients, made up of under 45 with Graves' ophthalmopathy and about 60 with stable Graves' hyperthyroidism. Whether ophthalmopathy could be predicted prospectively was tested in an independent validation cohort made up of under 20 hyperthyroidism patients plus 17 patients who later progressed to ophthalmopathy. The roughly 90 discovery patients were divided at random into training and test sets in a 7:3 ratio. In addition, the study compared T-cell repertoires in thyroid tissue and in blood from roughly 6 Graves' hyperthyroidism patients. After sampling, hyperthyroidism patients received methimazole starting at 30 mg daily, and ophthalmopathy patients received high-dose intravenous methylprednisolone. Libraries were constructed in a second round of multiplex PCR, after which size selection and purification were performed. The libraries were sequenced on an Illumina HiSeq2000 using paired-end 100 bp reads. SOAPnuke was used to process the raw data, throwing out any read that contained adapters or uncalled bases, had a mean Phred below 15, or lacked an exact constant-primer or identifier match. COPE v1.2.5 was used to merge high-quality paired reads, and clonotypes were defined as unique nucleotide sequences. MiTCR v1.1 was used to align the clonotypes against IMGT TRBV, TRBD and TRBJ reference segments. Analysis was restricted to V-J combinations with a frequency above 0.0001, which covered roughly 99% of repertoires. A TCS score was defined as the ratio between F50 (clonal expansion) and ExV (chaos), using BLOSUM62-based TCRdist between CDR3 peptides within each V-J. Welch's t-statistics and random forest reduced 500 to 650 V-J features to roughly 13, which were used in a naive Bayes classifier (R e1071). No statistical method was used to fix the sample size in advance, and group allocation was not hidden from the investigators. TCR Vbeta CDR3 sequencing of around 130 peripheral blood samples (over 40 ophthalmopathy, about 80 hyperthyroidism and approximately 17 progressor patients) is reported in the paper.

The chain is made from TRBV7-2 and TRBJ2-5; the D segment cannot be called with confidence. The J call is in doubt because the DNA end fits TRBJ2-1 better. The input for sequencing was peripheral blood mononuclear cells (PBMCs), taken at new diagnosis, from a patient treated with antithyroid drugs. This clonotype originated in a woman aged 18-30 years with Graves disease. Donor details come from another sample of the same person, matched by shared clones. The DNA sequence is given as TGTGCCAGCAGCGCGCCAGCAGTCCACAATGAGCAGTTCTTC. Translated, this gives CASSAPAVHNEQFF.